One sample yielded the 29 T cell receptor beta chains listed below, sequenced in a study of cytomegalovirus exposure and HLA in healthy donors. This PCR relied on a set of 60 Vbeta primers and 13 Jbeta primers. Sequenced by immunoSEQ multiplex PCR; TCRdb stores in-frame clones only, minus some. The table includes under 150,000 clones, 80% detected once. The sequenced material came from PBMCs. The receptors were gathered from a man aged 25 to 40 in good health and CMV-seronegative.

V and J are TRBV7-8 and TRBJ2-5; TRBD2 matches 9 bases. Germline V gives CDR1 SGHVS, CDR2 FQNEAQ. The CDR3 totals 16 residues. The trim removed 4 bases at V and 1 base at J, leaving 7 bases unmatched. The CDR3 is CASSYLSGRFQETQYF. CDR3 sequence (DNA): TGTGCCAGCAGCTACCTCAGCGGGAGGTTCCAAGAGACCCAGTACTTC.

This chain joins TRBV5-1 and TRBJ1-1; D unclear. Trimming shortened V by 6 bases and J by 4 bases, and 22 bases separated the two germline ends. The length of the CDR3 is 16 residues. The germline gives CDR1 SGHRS, CDR2 YFSETQ. CDR3 DNA sequence: TGCGCCAGCAACGGAATCCCGGGAGTGGTGAGCACTGAAGCTTTCTTT. Translation gives CASNGIPGVVSTEAFF. Full variable domain (missing parts from reference TRBV5-1 and TRBJ1-1): KAGVTQTPRYLIKTRGQQVTLSCSPISGHRSVSWYQQTPGQGLQFLFEYFSETQRNKGNFPGRFSGRQFSNSRSEMNVSTLELGDSALYLCASNGIPGVVSTEAFFGQGTRLTVV.

The rearrangement uses TRBV5-4 and TRBJ2-7, with D possibly TRBD2 on 7 matching bases. Trimming pared 0 bases from V and 1 base from J, leaving 11 bases between. Germline values: CDR1 SGHNT, CDR2 YYREEE (reference sequence). CDR3 length: 15 residues. CDR3 region: CASSLGGGSSYEQYF. In nucleotides, the CDR3 is TGTGCCAGCAGCTTGGGCGGGGGCTCATCCTACGAGCAGTACTTC.

The CDR3 protein is CASRPTAGTYEQYF. CDR3 sequence (DNA): TGTGCCAGCAGGCCGACAGCGGGTACCTACGAGCAGTACTTC. The V and J genes are TRBV2 and TRBJ2-7, with a weak D call TRBD2 (6 bases). The CDR3 has 14 residues. The germline V gene encodes CDR1 SNHLY and CDR2 FYNNEI. V was cut by 6 bases and J by 2 bases, with 14 bases left in between.

The chain employs TRBV29-1 and TRBJ2-1, with D perhaps TRBD2 (6 bases). V was clipped by 1 base and J by 10 bases, with 23 bases between them. Germline CDR1 reads SQVTM; CDR2 reads ANQGSEA. CDR3 length equals 16 residues. CDR3 coding DNA: TGCAGCGTTGAAGGTTTGGCGGGGACTCCCCTGGGGGAGCAGTTCTTC. Amino acids: CSVEGLAGTPLGEQFF.

The chain carries TRBV6-1 and TRBJ2-1; D is undetermined. CDR1 is MNHNS, CDR2 SASEGT, per germline. V was clipped by 7 bases and J by 0 bases, with 13 bases between them. The CDR3 is 15 residues long. The CDR3 protein is CASNLDPSSYNEQFF. CDR3 coding DNA: TGTGCCAGCAACCTAGACCCTAGCTCCTACAATGAGCAGTTCTTC.

The chain joins TRBV7-9 to TRBJ2-1; TRBD2 aligns across 8 bases. The CDR3 has 14 residues. Germline values: CDR1 SEHNR, CDR2 FQNEAQ (reference sequence). Trimming cost V 5 bases and J 14 bases; bases outside gene matches: 14. CDR3 in DNA: TGTGCCAGCAGCAGCGAGCGGGAGTTTAGGTTGAAGTTCTTC. Protein product: CASSSEREFRLKFF.

The chain uses TRBV5-6 and TRBJ2-7, with TRBD2 as a possible D gene (5 bases). This CDR3 has 12 amino acids. The V gene lost 2 bases and the J gene lost 7 bases, with 10 bases spanning the gap. The germline gives CDR1 SGHDT, CDR2 YYEEEE. CDR3 sequence reads: CASSFGTGEQYF. CDR3 bases: TGTGCCAGCAGCTTCGGTACGGGGGAGCAGTACTTC.

V and J are TRBV27 and TRBJ2-5; 9 nucleotides agree with TRBD1. With 3 bases clipped from V and 5 bases from J, the junction kept 4 bases outside the gene matches. The CDR3 contains 14 residues. The V gene's germline CDR1 is MNHEY and CDR2 SMNVEV (reference sequence). The CDR3 DNA reads as TGTGCCAGCAGTTTCCGACAGGGGGATGAGACCCAGTACTTC. Residues: CASSFRQGDETQYF.

CDR3 nucleotides: TGTGCCAGCAGTGACCGGGGACTAGGGACTGAAGCTTTCTTT. The encoded protein is CASSDRGLGTEAFF. The chain recombines TRBV6-1 with TRBJ1-1, with a possible D match to TRBD1 (5 bases). CDR3 length: 14 residues. Per the germline V gene, CDR1 is MNHNS and CDR2 is SASEGT. Trimming took 3 bases from V and 5 from J, leaving 13 bases between them.

This chain joins TRBV2 and TRBJ1-5; D is unresolved. The germline V and J ends were trimmed by 3 bases and 0 bases, with 3 bases remaining between them. CDR1 is SNHLY, CDR2 FYNNEI, per germline. The CDR3 covers 13 residues. The CDR3 DNA follows: TGTGCCAGCAGTGACAATAGCAATCAGCCCCAGCATTTT. Translating it yields CASSDNSNQPQHF. The full variable domain, in which reference TRBV2 and TRBJ1-5 provide the parts outside the CDR3, is EPEVTQTPSHQVTQMGQEVILRCVPISNHLYFYWYRQILGQKVEFLVSFYNNEISEKSEIFDDQFSVERPDGSNFTLKIRSTKLEDSAMYFCASSDNSNQPQHFGDGTRLSIL.

V is TRBV19 and J is TRBJ2-2; 9 nucleotides agree with TRBD1. J gave up 8 bases and V 3 bases, and 7 bases lay outside the gene matches. Germline V gene sequence: CDR1 LNHDA, CDR2 SQIVND (reference sequence). CDR3 size: 15 residues. This chain's CDR3 is CASSMIQGAIGELFF. The CDR3 nucleotides read TGTGCCAGTAGTATGATACAGGGGGCGATAGGGGAGCTGTTTTTT.

This clone has only a few counts. This chain links TRBV6-5 with TRBJ2-7; D perhaps matches TRBD2 (6 bases). Trimming took off 5 bases at V and 4 bases at J, with 12 bases between the two ends. CDR3 length: 13 residues. CDR1 and CDR2 from the germline V gene are MNHEY and SVGAGI. The DNA for the CDR3 is TGTGCCAGCAGTAGGGACTTAAGATACGAGCAGTACTTC. Translating it yields CASSRDLRYEQYF.

This clone was seen just once. The chain carries TRBV4-3 and TRBJ2-1; 9 bases match TRBD2. The germline CDR1 and CDR2 sequences are LGHNA and YSLEER. Trimming took 2 bases from V and 8 from J; bases not matched to a gene: 7. The CDR3 has 15 amino acids. The CDR3 coding sequence is TGCGCCAGCAGCCAAATTAATAGCGGGGGCGATGAGCAGTTCTTC. This sequence encodes CASSQINSGGDEQFF.

The CDR3 spells CASSHRRGPREQYF. Here the CDR3 DNA reads TGTGCCAGCAGCCACCGGCGGGGGCCACGCGAGCAGTACTTC. The V and J genes are TRBV7-9 and TRBJ2-7, with D possibly being TRBD2 (7 bases). The germline CDR1 and CDR2 sequences are SEHNR and FQNEAQ (reference sequence). The ends were cut back, 5 bases at V and 6 bases at J, with 17 bases in the middle. The CDR3 covers 14 residues.

This chain uses TRBV4-1 with TRBJ2-7; the match to TRBD2 covers 13 bases. Germline CDR1 MGHRA, CDR2 YSYEKL. This CDR3 is built from 16 residues. V lost 4 bases and J lost 4; bases outside the gene matches: 7. The CDR3 coding sequence is TGCGCCAGCAGCCGAATACTAGCGGGAGGGAAGTACGAGCAGTACTTC. Translation gives CASSRILAGGKYEQYF.

J is TRBJ1-1 and V is TRBV19; 9 bases fit TRBD1. The J segment lost 1 base and the V segment lost 6 bases, leaving 0 bases of the junction unmatched. Germline V gene sequence: CDR1 LNHDA, CDR2 SQIVND (reference sequence). The CDR3 has 13 residues. This CDR3 is CASRDRGNTEAFF. In DNA, the CDR3 is TGTGCCAGTAGGGACAGGGGGAACACTGAAGCTTTCTTT.

V and J are TRBV5-4 and TRBJ2-5, with 12 nucleotides matching TRBD2. Unmatched junction bases numbered 12, after V lost 4 bases and J lost 5 bases. Germline V gene data show CDR1 as SGHNT and CDR2 as YYREEE (reference sequence). The CDR3 has 17 amino acids. The CDR3 region has the DNA TGTGCCAGCAGCAATCCGGGACTAGCGGGTACGGCGGAGACCCAGTACTTC. As protein: CASSNPGLAGTAETQYF.

The genes are TRBV28 and TRBJ1-1; D remains unclear. CDR1 is MDHEN and CDR2 is SYDVKM in the germline V gene. V was shortened by 6 bases and J by 4 bases, with 12 bases between the two germline ends. CDR3 length: 13 residues. The CDR3 region has the DNA TGTGCCAGCAGCCGGAGCACACCCACTGAAGCTTTCTTT. As protein: CASSRSTPTEAFF.

In this sample, this clone turned up a few times. The J gene is TRBJ2-7, the V gene TRBV6-1, with 9 bases identical to TRBD1. The CDR3 is 13 amino acids. Losses at the gene ends were 1 base for V and 6 bases for J; bases not matched to a gene: 1. Germline CDR1 reads MNHNS; CDR2 reads SASEGT. The CDR3 DNA sequence: TGTGCCAGCAGTGAAGTGGACAGGGGCGAGCAGTACTTC. Translation gives CASSEVDRGEQYF.

CDR3 bases: TGTGCCAGCTCCCCAAGCGCTAGCGGTTACAATGAGCAGTTCTTC. It codes for CASSPSASGYNEQFF. The chain recombines TRBV18 with TRBJ2-1; 7 nucleotides agree with TRBD2. The germline V gene has CDR1 KGHSH and CDR2 LQKENI. The J segment lost 4 bases and the V segment lost 6 bases, leaving 9 bases of the junction unmatched. The CDR3 runs 15 residues.

This chain connects TRBV9 to TRBJ2-7, with a possible D match to TRBD2 (7 bases). Germline values: CDR1 SGDLS, CDR2 YYNGEE. Trimming pared 2 bases from V and 2 bases from J, leaving 14 bases between. This CDR3 comprises 15 residues. As DNA, the CDR3 is TGTGCCAGCAGCGTGATGGGGGGGGCCCCCTACGAGCAGTACTTC. Amino acids: CASSVMGGAPYEQYF.

V and J are TRBV5-3 and TRBJ2-7, with a possible D match to TRBD2 (6 bases). TRBV5-3 is an open reading frame whose function is uncertain. This CDR3 comprises 18 residues. With 4 bases removed from V and 3 bases from J, the gap between germline ends came to 26 bases. As DNA, the CDR3 is TGTGCCAGAAGCCTGAGGCGGGGAGCTGGCTCAGCCCACTACGAGCAGTACTTC. This sequence encodes CARSLRRGAGSAHYEQYF.

In regard to this clone: Compared with germline, one end of the junction differs, possibly owing to a read error. The rearrangement uses TRBV2 and TRBJ1-5, with D unresolved. Germline CDR1 is SNHLY and CDR2 is FYNNEI. The CDR3 totals 16 residues. CDR3 sequence (DNA): TGTGCCAGCAGTGAAGTCTACGGGTTTAGCAATCAGCCCCAGAATTTT. Amino acid sequence: CASSEVYGFSNQPQNF.

The chain employs TRBV28 and TRBJ2-2; 9 bases are a match to TRBD2. V dropped 3 bases and J dropped 8; count of bases not matched to a gene: 10. The CDR3 is 16 amino acids. Germline values: CDR1 MDHEN, CDR2 SYDVKM. In DNA, the CDR3 is TGTGCCAGCAGTTTGGGCGGGAGGGCCTTTGCTGGGGAGCTGTTTTTT. Residues: CASSLGGRAFAGELFF.

This chain links TRBV19 with TRBJ2-5; 10 bases map to TRBD2. The CDR3 runs 14 residues. CDR1 is LNHDA, CDR2 SQIVND, per germline (reference sequence). With 4 bases clipped from V and 4 bases from J, the junction kept 3 bases outside the gene matches. CDR3 residues: CASSSLAGVETQYF. The CDR3 DNA reads TGTGCCAGTAGTAGTCTAGCGGGAGTAGAGACCCAGTACTTC. Combining the CDR3 with reference TRBV19 and TRBJ2-5 gives the whole variable domain DGGITQSPKYLFRKEGQNVTLSCEQNLNHDAMYWYRQDPGQGLRLIYYSQIVNDFQKGDIAEGYSVSREKKESFPLTVTSAQKNPTAFYLCASSSLAGVETQYFGPGTRLLVL.

The V and J genes are TRBV27 and TRBJ2-1, with 7 bases that match TRBD1. Germline loops: CDR1 MNHEY, CDR2 SMNVEV (reference sequence). The CDR3 has 17 residues. Trimming cost V 5 bases and J 0 bases; bases outside gene matches: 10. The CDR3 DNA reads TGTGCCAGCAGTCCCCCCCTCGGACAGGCCTCCTACAATGAGCAGTTCTTC. Encoded protein: CASSPPLGQASYNEQFF.

CDR3 sequence (DNA): TGTGCCTGGAGTGGGCAGGGCCCCTGCGAGCAGTACTTC. Protein product: CAWSGQGPCEQYF. This chain joins TRBV30 and TRBJ2-7; a possible D gene is TRBD1 (5 bases). This CDR3 comprises 13 residues. The germline CDR1 and CDR2 sequences are GTSNPN and SVGIG (reference sequence). Trimming shortened V by 1 base and J by 6 bases, and 13 bases separated the two germline ends.

The chain is built from TRBV28 and TRBJ1-1; a possible D gene is TRBD1 (5 bases). Trimming pared 7 bases from V and 1 base from J, leaving 13 bases between. The CDR3 has 14 residues. Germline V CDR1 and CDR2: MDHEN, SYDVKM. CDR3 DNA sequence: TGTGCCAGCACAGCAGGGCCCGGGAACACTGAAGCTTTCTTT. It codes for CASTAGPGNTEAFF.